This TCR beta chain was sequenced during a study of T cell responses to AZD1222 COVID-19 vaccine. Study outcomes and limitations: Repertoires in all cases were sampled only once the peak T cell response had passed. Donors were chiefly white British, with a greater number of females, and clonal diversity was perhaps underestimated.

About this clone itself: Its antigen is still unknown.

V lost 4 bases and J lost 0, with 7 bases in between. The CDR3 length is 14 residues. The V gene's germline CDR1 is LGHNA and CDR2 YSLEER. The method was immunoSEQ multiplex PCR; TCRdb's version includes in-frame clones alone and lacks a portion of them. The sample consists of around 130,000 clones, nearly 90% of them appearing once. This specimen was peripheral blood, taken 28 days after the second AZD1222 dose. This receptor was taken from an adult who received the AZD1222 COVID-19 vaccine. The rearrangement uses TRBV4-3 and TRBJ1-3; D not certain. CDR3 sequence: CASSRADSGNTIYF. For the CDR3, the DNA is TGCGCCAGCAGCCGAGCAGACTCTGGAAACACCATATATTTT.